A selection of T cell receptor beta chains follows, all from one sample in a study of T cells in Graves' hyperthyroidism and ophthalmopathy. MiXCR, applied by TCRdb to the multiplex PCR reads, yields one record per CDR3 protein. The sample has 480,000 or so distinct CDR3 sequences, around 43% seen once; the top ten hold roughly 45%. Sequenced material: peripheral blood or thyroid tissue (not recorded which). The receptor source for this set is an adult woman with Graves' disease, either hyperthyroidism or ophthalmopathy (not recorded which). The CDR3 runs from the conserved cysteine through the conserved F or W. Fields, in order: J gene, V gene, CDR3 length, CDR3 protein.

>TRBJ1-4|TRBV5-1|16
CASSLDGGLVSEKLFF
>TRBJ2-7|TRBV10-3|14
CAISSTRDGSEQYF
>TRBJ1-2|TRBV14|10
CASSQEGYTF
>TRBJ2-2|TRBV20-1|15
CSARVVKGNTGELFF
>TRBJ2-7|TRBV10-3|15
CAISTGTSVSYEQYF
>TRBJ1-6|TRBV19|13
CASSINSRSPLHF
>TRBJ2-6|TRBV18|15
CASSADTVGANVLTF
>TRBJ1-1|TRBV24-1|15
CATSDPRAGNTEAFF
>TRBJ2-6|TRBV5-8|17
CASKSRDIFSGANVLTF
>TRBJ1-1|TRBV10-3|16
CAISESGGQSSTEAFF
>TRBJ1-1|TRBV6-6|14
CASSARRGDPEAFF
>TRBJ2-6|TRBV2|13
CASRRGGAYVLTF
>TRBJ1-3|TRBV7-8|13
CASSSLARNTIYF
>TRBJ2-2|TRBV7-9|15
CASSLRIGRTGELFF
>TRBJ2-2|TRBV10-3|16
CDSRNRGPRGAGELFF
>TRBJ1-1|TRBV2|16
CANRTDRFRGDTEAFF
>TRBJ1-1|TRBV19|13
CASSITENTEAFF
>TRBJ2-7|TRBV7-9|11
CASSDTGARDF
>TRBJ1-5|TRBV7-2|15
CASSPGQGHNQPQHF
>TRBJ2-5|TRBV7-8|13
CASSLLGGETQYF
>-|TRBV29-1|16
CSVESPVTSVYNEQFF
>TRBJ1-2|TRBV18|14
CASSPPMTGYGYTF
>TRBJ2-5|TRBV5-1|13
CASSPTSKETQYF
>TRBJ2-3|TRBV6-1|14
CASSSTDSTDTQYF
>TRBJ1-1|TRBV24-1|12
CATSDLGGRAFF
>TRBJ1-4|TRBV7-9|15
CASTSIWETNEKLFF
>TRBJ2-3|TRBV7-2|12
CASSGGTDTQYF
>TRBJ1-1|TRBV7-2|14
CASSLAWANTEAFF
>TRBJ2-7|TRBV6-2/TRBV6-3|15
CASSYSDRTTYEQYF
>TRBJ1-1|TRBV9|12
CASSPGTEEAFF
>TRBJ1-5|TRBV19|13
CASSISGNQPQHF
>TRBJ1-1|TRBV5-1|14
CASSPGTESTEAFF